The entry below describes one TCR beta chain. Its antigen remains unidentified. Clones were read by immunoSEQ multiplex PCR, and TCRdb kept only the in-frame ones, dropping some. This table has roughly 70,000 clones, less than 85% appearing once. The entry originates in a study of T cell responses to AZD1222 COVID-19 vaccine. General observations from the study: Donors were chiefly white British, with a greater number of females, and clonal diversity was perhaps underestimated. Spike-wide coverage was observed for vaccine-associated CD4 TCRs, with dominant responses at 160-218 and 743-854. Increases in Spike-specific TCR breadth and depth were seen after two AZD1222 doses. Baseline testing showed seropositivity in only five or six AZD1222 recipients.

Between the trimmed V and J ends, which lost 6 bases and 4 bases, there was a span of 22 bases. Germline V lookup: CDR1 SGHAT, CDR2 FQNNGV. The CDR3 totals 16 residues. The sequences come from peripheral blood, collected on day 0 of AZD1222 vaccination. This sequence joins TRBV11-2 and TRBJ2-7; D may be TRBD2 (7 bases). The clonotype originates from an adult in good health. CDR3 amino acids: CASRDSMSGIWYEQYF. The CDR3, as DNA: TGTGCCAGCAGGGACAGTATGAGCGGGATCTGGTACGAGCAGTACTTC.